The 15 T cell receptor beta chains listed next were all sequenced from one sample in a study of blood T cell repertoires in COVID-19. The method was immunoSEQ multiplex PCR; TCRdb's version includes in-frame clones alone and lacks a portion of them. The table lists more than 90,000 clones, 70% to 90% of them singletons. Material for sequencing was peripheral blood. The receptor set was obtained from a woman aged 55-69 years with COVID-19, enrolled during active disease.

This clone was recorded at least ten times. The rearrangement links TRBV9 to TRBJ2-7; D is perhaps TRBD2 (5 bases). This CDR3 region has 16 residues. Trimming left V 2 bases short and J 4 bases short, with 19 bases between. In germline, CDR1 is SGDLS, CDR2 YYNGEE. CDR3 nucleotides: TGTGCCAGCAGCGTCGCCCAAGGGAGTTCGGAGTACGAGCAGTACTTC. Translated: CASSVAQGSSEYEQYF.

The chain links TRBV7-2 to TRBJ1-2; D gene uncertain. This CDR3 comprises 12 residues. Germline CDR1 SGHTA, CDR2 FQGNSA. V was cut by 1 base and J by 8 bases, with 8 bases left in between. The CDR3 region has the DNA TGTGCCAGCAGCTTAGTTGGCCCAGGCTACACCTTC. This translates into CASSLVGPGYTF.

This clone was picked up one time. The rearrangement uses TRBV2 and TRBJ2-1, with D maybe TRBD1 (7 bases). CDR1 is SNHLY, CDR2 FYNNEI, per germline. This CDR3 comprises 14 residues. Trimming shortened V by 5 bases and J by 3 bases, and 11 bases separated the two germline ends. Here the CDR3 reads CASSRQGGYNEQFF. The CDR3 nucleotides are TGTGCCAGCAGTCGACAGGGAGGCTACAATGAGCAGTTCTTC.

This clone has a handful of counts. CDR3: CASSQERLYGYTF. DNA for the CDR3: TGTGCCAGCAGCCAGGAGAGACTCTATGGCTACACCTTC. The rearrangement links TRBV6-2 or TRBV6-3 to TRBJ1-2; D is undetermined. CDR1 MNHEY and CDR2 SVGEGT come from the germline V gene. Trimming took off 6 bases at V and 4 bases at J, with 12 bases between the two ends. The CDR3 has 13 amino acids.

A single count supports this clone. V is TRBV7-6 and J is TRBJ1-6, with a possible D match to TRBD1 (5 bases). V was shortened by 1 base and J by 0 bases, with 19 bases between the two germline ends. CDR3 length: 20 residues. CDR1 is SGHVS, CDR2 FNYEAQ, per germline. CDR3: CASSLVGAPGKDSYNSPLHF. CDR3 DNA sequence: TGTGCCAGCAGCTTAGTTGGGGCCCCAGGGAAGGACTCCTATAATTCACCCCTCCACTTT.

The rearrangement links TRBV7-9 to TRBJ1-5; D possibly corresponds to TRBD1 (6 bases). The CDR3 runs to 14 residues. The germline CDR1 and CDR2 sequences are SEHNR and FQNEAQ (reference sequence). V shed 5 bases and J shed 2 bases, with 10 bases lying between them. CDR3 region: CASSTGLGNQPQHF. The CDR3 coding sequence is TGTGCCAGCAGCACAGGGTTGGGCAATCAGCCCCAGCATTTT.

The CDR3 sequence: CAISGGQGAETQYF. CDR3 in DNA: TGTGCCATCAGTGGTGGACAGGGGGCAGAGACCCAGTACTTC. V gene TRBV10-3 combines with J gene TRBJ2-5, with 11 positions matching TRBD1. The V gene end was trimmed by 4 bases and the J gene end by 4 bases; junction bases not matched to a gene: 2. Germline V lookup: CDR1 ENHRY, CDR2 SYGVKD. The CDR3 contains 14 residues.

For the CDR3, the DNA is TGTGCCAGTAGCCTCAGGGGAAACACCGGGGAGCTGTTTTTT. As protein: CASSLRGNTGELFF. The rearrangement uses TRBV19 and TRBJ2-2; D possibly corresponds to TRBD1 (6 bases). The CDR3 totals 14 residues. Per germline, CDR1 LNHDA and CDR2 SQIVND (reference sequence). The germline V and J ends were trimmed by 6 bases and 2 bases, with 10 bases remaining between them.

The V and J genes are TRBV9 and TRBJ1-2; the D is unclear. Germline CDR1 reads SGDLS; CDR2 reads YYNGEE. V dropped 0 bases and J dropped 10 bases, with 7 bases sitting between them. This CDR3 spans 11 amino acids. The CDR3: CASSVDNSYTF. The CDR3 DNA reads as TGTGCCAGCAGCGTAGATAACTCCTACACCTTC.

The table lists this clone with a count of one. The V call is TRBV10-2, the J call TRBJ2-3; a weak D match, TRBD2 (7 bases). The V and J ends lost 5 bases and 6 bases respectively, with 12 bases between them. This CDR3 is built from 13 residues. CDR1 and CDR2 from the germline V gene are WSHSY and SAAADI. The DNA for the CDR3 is TGCGCCAGCAGTCTGGGGGGGCCGGATACGCAGTATTTT. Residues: CASSLGGPDTQYF.

The CDR3 nucleotides are TGTGCCAGTAGACGGACAGGTTCTACGGATACGCAGTATTTT. This codes for CASRRTGSTDTQYF. The rearrangement joins TRBV19 to TRBJ2-3, with 7 bases matching TRBD1. The CDR3 totals 14 residues. Germline V gene sequence: CDR1 LNHDA, CDR2 SQIVND (reference sequence). The V segment lost 6 bases and the J segment 6 bases; nucleotides outside the gene matches: 9.

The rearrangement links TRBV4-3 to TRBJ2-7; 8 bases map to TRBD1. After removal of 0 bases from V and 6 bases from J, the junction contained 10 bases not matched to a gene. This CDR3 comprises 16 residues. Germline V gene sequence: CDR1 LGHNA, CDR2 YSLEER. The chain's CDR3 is CASSQERAGGPSEQYF. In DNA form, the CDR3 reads TGCGCCAGCAGCCAAGAAAGGGCAGGGGGCCCTTCCGAGCAGTACTTC.

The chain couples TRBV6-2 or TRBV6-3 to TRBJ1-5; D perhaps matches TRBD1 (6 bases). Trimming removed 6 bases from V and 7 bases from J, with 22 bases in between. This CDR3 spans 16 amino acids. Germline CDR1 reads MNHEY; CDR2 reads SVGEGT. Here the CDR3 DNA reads TGTGCCAGCAGCGCGCGGGGGGCAGGGCTGAGGCAGCCCCAGCATTTT. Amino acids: CASSARGAGLRQPQHF.

The CDR3 spells CASSRQGGSPLHF. DNA of the CDR3: TGTGCCAGCAGTCGGCAAGGGGGTTCACCCCTCCACTTT. This chain uses TRBV6-5 with TRBJ1-6; maybe TRBD1 (6 bases). In germline, CDR1 is MNHEY, CDR2 SVGAGI. V lost 5 bases, J lost 9 bases, and 11 bases lay in between. This CDR3 has 13 residues.

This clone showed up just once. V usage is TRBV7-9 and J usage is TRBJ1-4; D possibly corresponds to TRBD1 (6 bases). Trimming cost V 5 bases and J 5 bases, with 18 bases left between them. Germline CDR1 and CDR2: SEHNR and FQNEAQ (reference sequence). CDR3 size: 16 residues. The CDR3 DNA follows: TGTGCCAGCAGCGTTGTGGGGGCGCCCGGGAATGAAAAACTGTTTTTT. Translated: CASSVVGAPGNEKLFF. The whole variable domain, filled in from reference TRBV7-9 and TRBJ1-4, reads DTGVSQNPRHKITKRGQNVTFRCDPISEHNRLYWYRQTLGQGPEFLTYFQNEAQLEKSRLLSDRFSAERPKGSFSTLEIQRTEQGDSAMYLCASSVVGAPGNEKLFFGSGTQLSVL.